A selection of T cell receptor beta chains follows, all from one sample in a study of graft-versus-host responses after intestinal transplantation. These receptors have no identified antigens. Generated by immunoSEQ multiplex PCR, the TCRdb table keeps only in-frame clones and is missing some. Of about 100,000 clones in the sample, roughly nine tenths were seen once. Sequenced material: unstimulated CD4+ T cells sorted from spleen or lymph node cells, taken before intestinal transplant. The receptors here all came from a human donor who received an intestinal transplant. CDR3s include the opening cysteine and the closing phenylalanine or tryptophan. A D gene is named only where the DNA matches it firmly. Expanded clones are given a class, and other clones once, few, many or no size at all.

clone size: -; J gene: TRBJ2-3; V gene: TRBV6-1; D gene: -; CDR3 DNA: TGTGCCAGCAGTGAAGCGGGCAGGGGATCCTGGGATACGCAGTATTTT; CDR3 protein: CASSEAGRGSWDTQYF
clone size: -; J gene: TRBJ2-5; V gene: TRBV5-4; D gene: -; CDR3 DNA: TGTGCCAGCAGCTCTCAGGACTTTCAAGAGACCCAGTACTTC; CDR3 protein: CASSSQDFQETQYF
clone size: -; J gene: TRBJ1-2; V gene: TRBV9; D gene: -; CDR3 DNA: TGTGCCAGCAGCGCCTCAGGCTGGGGCTACACCTTC; CDR3 protein: CASSASGWGYTF
clone size: once; J gene: TRBJ1-4; V gene: TRBV4-2; D gene: -; CDR3 DNA: TGTGCCAGCAGCCAAGGGAGTAATGAAAAACTGTTTTTT; CDR3 protein: CASSQGSNEKLFF
clone size: few; J gene: TRBJ1-4; V gene: TRBV19; D gene: -; CDR3 DNA: TGTGCCAGTAATAGCCTTACGGGTGAAAAACTGTTTTTT; CDR3 protein: CASNSLTGEKLFF
clone size: -; J gene: TRBJ1-1; V gene: TRBV4-2; D gene: -; CDR3 DNA: TGTGCCAGCAGCCACAAGACAGCTATGAACACTGAAGCTTTCTTT; CDR3 protein: CASSHKTAMNTEAFF
clone size: -; J gene: TRBJ2-5; V gene: TRBV7-3; D gene: -; CDR3 DNA: TGTGCCAGCAGCGATACTGGGGGGGCCGGAGAGACCCAGTACTTC; CDR3 protein: CASSDTGGAGETQYF
clone size: few; J gene: TRBJ1-6; V gene: TRBV12-5; D gene: -; CDR3 DNA: TGTGCTAGTGGTTTGACGCAGGGAACCTATAATTCACCCCTCCACTTT; CDR3 protein: CASGLTQGTYNSPLHF
clone size: -; J gene: TRBJ1-5; V gene: TRBV5-6; D gene: -; CDR3 DNA: TGTGCCAGCAGCTTGTGGGGATCCTATAGCAATCAGCCCCAGCATTTT; CDR3 protein: CASSLWGSYSNQPQHF
clone size: -; J gene: TRBJ1-2; V gene: TRBV13; D gene: TRBD1; CDR3 DNA: TGTGCCAGCAGCTCAATCACCGGGACAGGGAATGGCTACACCTTC; CDR3 protein: CASSSITGTGNGYTF
clone size: -; J gene: TRBJ1-5; V gene: TRBV5-3; D gene: -; CDR3 DNA: TGTGCCAGAAGCGGTGACAATCAGCCCCAGCATTTT; CDR3 protein: CARSGDNQPQHF
clone size: -; J gene: TRBJ1-5; V gene: TRBV27; D gene: -; CDR3 DNA: TGTGCCAGCAGGGGGTTCCAGCATTTT; CDR3 protein: CASRGFQHF
clone size: -; J gene: TRBJ1-6; V gene: TRBV5-1; D gene: -; CDR3 DNA: TGCGCCAGCAGCAATGGCGGGGTGTATTCACCCCTCCACTTT; CDR3 protein: CASSNGGVYSPLHF
clone size: -; J gene: TRBJ1-2; V gene: TRBV5-1; D gene: -; CDR3 DNA: TGCGCCAGCAGCTTGAGGGGTGACGGGCGGGGCTACACCTTC; CDR3 protein: CASSLRGDGRGYTF
clone size: -; J gene: TRBJ2-1; V gene: TRBV5-1; D gene: -; CDR3 DNA: TGCGCCAGCGATTGGGGCCCAGCGCAATACAATGAGCAGTTCTTC; CDR3 protein: CASDWGPAQYNEQFF
clone size: -; J gene: TRBJ2-5; V gene: TRBV10-3; D gene: -; CDR3 DNA: TGTGCCATCAGTGAGAGTAGGGGGCGGGGAGAGACCCAGTACTTC; CDR3 protein: CAISESRGRGETQYF
clone size: -; J gene: TRBJ1-1; V gene: TRBV7-2; D gene: -; CDR3 DNA: TGTGCCAGCAGCTTAGAACTAGTCCGCAACACTGAAGCTTTCTTT; CDR3 protein: CASSLELVRNTEAFF
clone size: -; J gene: TRBJ1-3; V gene: TRBV9; D gene: -; CDR3 DNA: TGTGCCAGCAGCCTGGAGGACCGTCCCAACTCTGGAAACACCATATATTTT; CDR3 protein: CASSLEDRPNSGNTIYF
clone size: once; J gene: TRBJ2-3; V gene: TRBV2; D gene: TRBD2; CDR3 DNA: TGTGCCAGCAGTGAAGATCTAGCGGCAGATACGCAGTATTTT; CDR3 protein: CASSEDLAADTQYF
clone size: -; J gene: TRBJ2-7; V gene: TRBV7-9; D gene: TRBD2; CDR3 DNA: TGTGCCAGCAGCCGACTAGCGGGATCCTACGAGCAGTACTTC; CDR3 protein: CASSRLAGSYEQYF
clone size: -; J gene: TRBJ1-2; V gene: TRBV21-1; D gene: -; CDR3 DNA: TGTGCCAGCAAACCGGGACAGGGGGGTTTCTTGGATGGCTACACCTTC; CDR3 protein: CASKPGQGGFLDGYTF
clone size: -; J gene: TRBJ2-1; V gene: TRBV19; D gene: TRBD2; CDR3 DNA: TGTGCCAGTAGGGGCCCGGCTAGCGGGAGTAGCGATGAGCAGTTCTTC; CDR3 protein: CASRGPASGSSDEQFF
clone size: few; J gene: TRBJ2-2; V gene: TRBV6-5; D gene: TRBD2; CDR3 DNA: TGTGCCAGCAGTGTGACTAGCGGCAACACCGGGGAGCTGTTTTTT; CDR3 protein: CASSVTSGNTGELFF
clone size: -; J gene: TRBJ2-4; V gene: TRBV5-6; D gene: TRBD2; CDR3 DNA: TGTGCCAGCAGGGGACTAGCGGGAGAGGACATTCAGTACTTC; CDR3 protein: CASRGLAGEDIQYF
clone size: -; J gene: TRBJ1-2; V gene: TRBV21-1; D gene: -; CDR3 DNA: TGTGCCAGCAGCAAGGAGGGGTCCAGGTACTATGGCTACACCTTC; CDR3 protein: CASSKEGSRYYGYTF
clone size: -; J gene: TRBJ2-5; V gene: TRBV25-1; D gene: -; CDR3 DNA: TGTGCCAGCAGTGAACCGGGAGAGACCCAGTACTTC; CDR3 protein: CASSEPGETQYF
clone size: -; J gene: TRBJ2-3; V gene: TRBV6-5; D gene: -; CDR3 DNA: TGTGCCAGCAGTTACGGAAGGCCAGATACGCAGTATTTT; CDR3 protein: CASSYGRPDTQYF
clone size: -; J gene: TRBJ1-5; V gene: TRBV6-5; D gene: TRBD1; CDR3 DNA: TGTGCCAGCAGTAAGACAGGGGACTTCAATCAGCCCCAGCATTTT; CDR3 protein: CASSKTGDFNQPQHF
clone size: few; J gene: TRBJ1-5; V gene: TRBV6-7; D gene: -; CDR3 DNA: TGTGCCGGGTATCAGCCCCAGCATTTT; CDR3 protein: CAGYQPQHF
clone size: once; J gene: TRBJ2-3; V gene: TRBV5-1; D gene: TRBD1; CDR3 DNA: TGCGCCAGCAGCCTTAGAGTCGGACAGGGTGCAGATACGCAGTATTTT; CDR3 protein: CASSLRVGQGADTQYF
clone size: -; J gene: TRBJ1-6; V gene: TRBV6-5; D gene: -; CDR3 DNA: TGTGCCAGCAGCCTCGACAGTCCCTATAATTCACCCCTCCACTTT; CDR3 protein: CASSLDSPYNSPLHF
clone size: -; J gene: TRBJ2-7; V gene: TRBV5-4; D gene: TRBD1; CDR3 DNA: TGTGCCAGCAGCTTCACGGGACAGGGGGACAACGAGCAGTACTTC; CDR3 protein: CASSFTGQGDNEQYF
clone size: -; J gene: TRBJ1-3; V gene: TRBV11-2; D gene: -; CDR3 DNA: TGTGCCAGCAGCCTGAATGCGGGGGTAACTGGAAACACCATATATTTT; CDR3 protein: CASSLNAGVTGNTIYF
clone size: -; J gene: TRBJ1-6; V gene: TRBV5-6; D gene: -; CDR3 DNA: TGTGCCAGCCTCGACAGATTCGGTTCACCCCTCCACTTT; CDR3 protein: CASLDRFGSPLHF
clone size: -; J gene: TRBJ2-7; V gene: TRBV9; D gene: -; CDR3 DNA: TGTGCCAGCAGCGTCTCGTCCCGGGGGATTATGGACGAGCAGTACTTC; CDR3 protein: CASSVSSRGIMDEQYF
clone size: -; J gene: TRBJ2-7; V gene: TRBV2; D gene: TRBD1; CDR3 DNA: TGTGCCAGCAGTGAGGACAGGGGGCTTTACGAGCAGTACTTC; CDR3 protein: CASSEDRGLYEQYF
clone size: -; J gene: TRBJ1-1; V gene: TRBV6-1; D gene: -; CDR3 DNA: TGTGCCACCACCTCGAGGGCCGACACTGAAGCTTTCTTT; CDR3 protein: CATTSRADTEAFF
clone size: few; J gene: TRBJ1-2; V gene: TRBV2; D gene: TRBD1; CDR3 DNA: TGTGCCAGCACTAGGGACAGGGGCGCCTATGGCTACACCTTC; CDR3 protein: CASTRDRGAYGYTF
clone size: -; J gene: TRBJ2-1; V gene: TRBV27; D gene: -; CDR3 DNA: TGTGCCAGCAGTTCGGTGGTGAACAATGAGCAGTTCTTC; CDR3 protein: CASSSVVNNEQFF
clone size: -; J gene: TRBJ2-7; V gene: TRBV27; D gene: -; CDR3 DNA: TGTGCCAGCAGTTTTGAGGAGCACTACGAGCAGTACTTC; CDR3 protein: CASSFEEHYEQYF
clone size: -; J gene: TRBJ2-7; V gene: TRBV9; D gene: TRBD1; CDR3 DNA: TGTGCCAGCAGCCGACAGGGGAACTACGAGCAGTACTTC; CDR3 protein: CASSRQGNYEQYF
clone size: -; J gene: TRBJ2-2; V gene: TRBV7-9; D gene: -; CDR3 DNA: TGTGCCAGCAGCCAGGACACGAACACCGGGGAGCTGTTTTTT; CDR3 protein: CASSQDTNTGELFF
clone size: -; J gene: TRBJ2-2; V gene: TRBV5-1; D gene: -; CDR3 DNA: TGCGCCAGCAGCTTGGCCGGGGCAGCCTCGAACACCGGGGAGCTGTTTTTT; CDR3 protein: CASSLAGAASNTGELFF
clone size: -; J gene: TRBJ2-7; V gene: TRBV7-9; D gene: TRBD1; CDR3 DNA: TGTGCCAGCAGCTTAACAGGGGCCAGAGAGCAGTACTTC; CDR3 protein: CASSLTGAREQYF
clone size: -; J gene: TRBJ2-7; V gene: TRBV28; D gene: -; CDR3 DNA: TGTGCCAGCAGTTTGGGGGGCGCTTCCTACGAGCAGTACTTC; CDR3 protein: CASSLGGASYEQYF
clone size: few; J gene: TRBJ2-2; V gene: TRBV7-7; D gene: -; CDR3 DNA: TGTGCCAGCAGCTTGGCCACCGGGGAGCTGTTTTTT; CDR3 protein: CASSLATGELFF
clone size: -; J gene: TRBJ2-1; V gene: TRBV10-1; D gene: TRBD1; CDR3 DNA: TGCGCCAGCAGTTCCGGGACAGGTGGTGAGCAGTTCTTC; CDR3 protein: CASSSGTGGEQFF
clone size: -; J gene: TRBJ2-7; V gene: TRBV2; D gene: -; CDR3 DNA: TGTGCCAGCAGTGGGGGACGGAAGTACGAGCAGTACTTC; CDR3 protein: CASSGGRKYEQYF
clone size: -; J gene: TRBJ2-5; V gene: TRBV4-1; D gene: TRBD1; CDR3 DNA: TGCGCCAGCAGCCAAGTTTCGGACAGGGGATCGCAAGAGACCCAGTACTTC; CDR3 protein: CASSQVSDRGSQETQYF
clone size: -; J gene: TRBJ1-3; V gene: TRBV6-6; D gene: -; CDR3 DNA: TGTGCCAGCAGTTCGGGGGAAGTCTCTGGAAACACCATATATTTT; CDR3 protein: CASSSGEVSGNTIYF
clone size: -; J gene: TRBJ1-2; V gene: TRBV7-9; D gene: -; CDR3 DNA: TGTGCCAGCAGCTTGTCCCCCCCCGCAACCTATGGCTACACCTTC; CDR3 protein: CASSLSPPATYGYTF
clone size: few; J gene: TRBJ2-7; V gene: TRBV6-7; D gene: TRBD2; CDR3 DNA: TGTGCCAGCAGGTCTCTGGGCGGGAGTGGCGAGCAGTACTTC; CDR3 protein: CASRSLGGSGEQYF
clone size: -; J gene: TRBJ1-1; V gene: TRBV5-1; D gene: TRBD1; CDR3 DNA: TGCGCCAGCAGCTTATCCGGGACAGGGCGGTTGGGGATGAACACTGAAGCTTTCTTT; CDR3 protein: CASSLSGTGRLGMNTEAFF
clone size: few; J gene: TRBJ2-2; V gene: TRBV6-5; D gene: -; CDR3 DNA: TGTGCCAGCAGTTACCCCAAGGGAGGGGGCCCCGGGGAGCTGTTTTTT; CDR3 protein: CASSYPKGGGPGELFF